This TCR beta chain was observed in a study of shared clonotypes between healthy human individuals. Study summary: Every donor yielded three CD4 naive, three CD4 memory, two CD8 naive and one CD8 memory plate. General observations from the study: Naive CD4 clonotypes overlapped across a handful of donors at approximately 5.3%. Estimated richness values were generally larger in naive subsets than in memory subsets.

Some clones are missing from TCRdb's copy, which holds only in-frame ones; the method was immunoSEQ multiplex PCR. The sample carries roughly 2.2 million clones, approximately 95% recorded once. The germline V gene encodes CDR1 MNHNS and CDR2 SASEGT. This CDR3 contains 13 residues. Trimming removed 4 bases from V and 0 bases from J, with 7 bases in between. A note on this clone: What it binds is not known. Other nucleotide sequences in the sample specify the same CDR3.

Donors were Caucasian adults residing in Nashville, Tennessee, USA. This TCR was recovered from a young man in good health. Some clones in this sample may be carry-over from other donors' samples. Specimen: naive CD4+ T cells from PBMCs. The subset: CD45RA+ positively selected. The chain combines TRBV6-1 with TRBJ2-7; D gene uncertain. CDR3 loop: CASSVGRSYEQYF. In nucleotides, the CDR3 is TGTGCCAGCAGTGTTGGCCGCTCCTACGAGCAGTACTTC.